This TCR beta chain stems from a study of T cells after yellow fever vaccination. One entry per CDR3 protein, called by TCRdb with MiXCR from the 5' RACE reads. This sample has 620,000 or so distinct CDR3 sequences, with about a sixth found just once. The CDR3 is made up of 13 amino acids. Germline assignment: CDR1 LNHDA and CDR2 SQIVND (reference sequence). The V gene lost 7 bases and the J gene lost 0 bases, with 7 bases spanning the gap. This clonotype has only a few counts. The TCR comes from a man aged 18 to 30 who received the YFV17D yellow fever vaccine. Specimen: PBMCs, collected 5 days after the first yellow fever vaccination. The V call is TRBV19, the J call TRBJ2-1, with D unclear. The CDR3 loop reads CASMGSSYNEQFF. The CDR3 region has the DNA TGTGCCAGTATGGGCTCCTCCTACAATGAGCAGTTCTTC.